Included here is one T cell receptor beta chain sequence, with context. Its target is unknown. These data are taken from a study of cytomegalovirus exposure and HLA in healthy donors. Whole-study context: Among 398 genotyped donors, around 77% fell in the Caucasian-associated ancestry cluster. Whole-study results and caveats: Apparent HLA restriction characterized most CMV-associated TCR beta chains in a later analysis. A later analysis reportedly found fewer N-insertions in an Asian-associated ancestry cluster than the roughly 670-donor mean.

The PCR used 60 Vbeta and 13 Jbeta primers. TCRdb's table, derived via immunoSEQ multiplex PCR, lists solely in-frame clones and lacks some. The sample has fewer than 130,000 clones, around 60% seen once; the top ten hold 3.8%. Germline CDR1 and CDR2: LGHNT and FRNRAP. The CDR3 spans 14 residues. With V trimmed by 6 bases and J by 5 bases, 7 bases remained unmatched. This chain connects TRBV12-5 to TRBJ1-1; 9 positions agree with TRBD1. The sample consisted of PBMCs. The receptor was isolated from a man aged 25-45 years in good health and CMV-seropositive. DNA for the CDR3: TGTGCTAGTGGAACAGGGGGCCAGTTTACTGAAGCTTTCTTT. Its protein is CASGTGGQFTEAFF.